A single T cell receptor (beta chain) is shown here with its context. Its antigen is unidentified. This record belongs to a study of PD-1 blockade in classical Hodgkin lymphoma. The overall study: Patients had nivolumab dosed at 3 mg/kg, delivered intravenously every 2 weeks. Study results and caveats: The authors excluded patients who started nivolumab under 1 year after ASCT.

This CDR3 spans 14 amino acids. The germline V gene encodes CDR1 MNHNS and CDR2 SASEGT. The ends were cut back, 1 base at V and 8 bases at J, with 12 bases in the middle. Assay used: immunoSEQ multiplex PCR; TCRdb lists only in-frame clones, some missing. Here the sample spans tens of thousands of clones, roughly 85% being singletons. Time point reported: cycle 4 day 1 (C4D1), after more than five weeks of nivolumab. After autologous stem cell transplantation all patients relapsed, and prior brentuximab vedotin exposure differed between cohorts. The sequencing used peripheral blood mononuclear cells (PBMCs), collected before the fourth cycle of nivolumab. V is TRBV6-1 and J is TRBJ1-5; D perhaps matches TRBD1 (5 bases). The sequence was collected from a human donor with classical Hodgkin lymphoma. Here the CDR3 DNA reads TGTGCCAGCAGTGAAGATGGCAGGGACGAGCCCCAGCATTTT. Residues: CASSEDGRDEPQHF.